The TCR beta chain under discussion was sequenced for a study of molecular identifiers for immune sequencing clone quantification. General study results and limits: Molecules of identical TCR sharing a barcode could underestimate highly expanded clone sizes. Clones that had above 20 RNA copies took up over 98% of effector molecules but under 1% in naive cells.

The CDR3 is 14 residues long. Looked up from germline, CDR1 is MNHEY and CDR2 is SVGAGI. V lost 5 bases to trimming and J lost 3 bases, with 8 bases between them. TCRdb re-called the PCR reads with MiXCR, one entry per CDR3 protein. The top ten clones hold 0.78% of a sample with hundreds of thousands of distinct CDR3 sequences, approximately 24% of them seen once. There are many counts of this clonotype. Its target is unknown. The chain recombines TRBV6-5 with TRBJ2-6; no firm D call. The sample comprised naive CD8+ T cells from blood, with Jurkat cell RNA spiked in. The subset here: FACS-sorted CD8+CD4-CCR7+CD45RA+ naive T cells. The TCR comes from a human donor in good health. Some libraries in this study had Jurkat cell RNA spiked in. The CDR3 region has the DNA TGTGCCAGCAGTCCCGGTGGTGGGGCCAACGTCCTGACTTTC. This translates into CASSPGGGANVLTF.